The 3 T cell receptor beta chains below all came from one sample that was sequenced in a study of blood T cell repertoires in COVID-19. Data came from immunoSEQ multiplex PCR; TCRdb stores just in-frame clones and leaves some out. The sample consists of 94,000 or so clones, approximately 86% of them appearing once. Sequencing used peripheral blood. These receptors were collected from a woman in her sixties or seventies with acute or convalescent COVID-19.

The chain employs TRBV30 and TRBJ2-5; 9 nucleotides agree with TRBD2. V shed 7 bases, J shed 2 bases, and the junction held 8 bases outside the gene matches. The germline V gene encodes CDR1 GTSNPN and CDR2 SVGIG (reference sequence). The CDR3 totals 14 residues. The CDR3 sequence is CASHYAGGQETQYF. In DNA form, the CDR3 reads TGTGCCTCCCATTACGCGGGAGGGCAAGAGACCCAGTACTTC.

The genes are TRBV29-1 and TRBJ1-2, with 7 bases matching TRBD1. Germline CDR1 reads SQVTM; CDR2 reads ANQGSEA. The CDR3 loop spans 13 amino acids. V shed 4 bases, J shed 4 bases, and the junction held 6 bases outside the gene matches. DNA of the CDR3: TGCAGCGTTGCCAGCAGACAGGGCTATGGCTACACCTTC. Its protein is CSVASRQGYGYTF.

The chain has TRBV27 and TRBJ2-5; TRBD2 matches at 8 bases. Germline-derived CDR1 and CDR2 are MNHEY and SMNVEV (reference sequence). V shed 6 bases and J 7 bases; nucleotides not matched to a gene: 16. The CDR3 contains 16 residues. The CDR3, as DNA: TGTGCCAGCAGGAAAGCGGGAGACGCTACTCCGGGGACCCAGTACTTC. Protein: CASRKAGDATPGTQYF.